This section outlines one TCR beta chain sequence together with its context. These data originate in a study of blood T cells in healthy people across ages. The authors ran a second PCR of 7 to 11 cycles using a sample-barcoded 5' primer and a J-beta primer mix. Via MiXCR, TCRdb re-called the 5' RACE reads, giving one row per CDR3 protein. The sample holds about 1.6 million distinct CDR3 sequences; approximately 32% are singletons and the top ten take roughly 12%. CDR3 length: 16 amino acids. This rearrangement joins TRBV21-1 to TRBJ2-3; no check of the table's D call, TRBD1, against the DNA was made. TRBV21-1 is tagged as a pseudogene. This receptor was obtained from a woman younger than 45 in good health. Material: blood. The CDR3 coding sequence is TGTGCCAGCAGCATGGCCAGGACAGGGACCACAGATACGCAGTATTTT. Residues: CASSMARTGTTDTQYF.